This T cell receptor beta chain was identified during a study of T cell repertoires in cytomegalovirus infection. This CDR3 is built from 15 residues. Germline trimming cut 2 bases from V and 0 bases from J; bases unmatched to any gene: 1. Germline values: CDR1 MNHEY, CDR2 SVGAGI. Details on this clonotype: The antigen is not known.

TCRdb independently ran MiXCR on the reads; one entry per CDR3 protein. The table shows roughly 920,000 distinct CDR3 sequences, with roughly 31% occurring only once. The sequence was obtained from a human donor in good health (CMV status not recorded). Some clones in this sample may be carry-over from other donors' samples. The input for sequencing was cultured CD8+ T cells from PBMCs, taken from culture after CMV antigen stimulation. V is TRBV6-5 and J is TRBJ1-3; 7 nucleotides match TRBD1. Written as DNA, the CDR3 is TGTGCCAGCAGTTACGGGGACAGCTCTGGAAACACCATATATTTT. Translation gives CASSYGDSSGNTIYF.